This TCR beta chain was sequenced in a study of cytomegalovirus exposure and HLA in healthy donors. Germline CDR1 and CDR2: SNHLY and FYNNEI. The CDR3 is 14 amino acids. V lost 6 bases and J lost 4; bases outside the gene matches: 4. With 60 Vbeta and 13 Jbeta primers, the PCR was carried out. Produced via immunoSEQ multiplex PCR; TCRdb's table is partial and in-frame only. The sample includes some 200,000 clones, under 85% of them seen just once. The chain couples TRBV2 to TRBJ2-2; 8 bases fit TRBD1. This TCR was recovered from a man over 45 in good health and CMV-seronegative. Material: PBMCs. Here the CDR3 reads CASRTGEVTGELFF. As DNA, the CDR3 is TGTGCCAGCAGGACAGGGGAAGTCACCGGGGAGCTGTTTTTT.